This T cell receptor (beta chain) was observed in a study of healthy donors' naive CD4 and CD8 T cells. The table lists this clonotype with a count of one. What it recognizes is unknown. TCR libraries were built from approximately 490 ng of total RNA by linear amplification. TCRdb re-derived calls from the reads in MiXCR, one entry per CDR3 protein. The table includes about 180,000 distinct CDR3 sequences, over 60% detected once. The V and J ends lost 1 base and 9 bases respectively, with 13 bases between them. The germline gives CDR1 DFQATT, CDR2 SNEGSKA (reference sequence). The CDR3 runs 13 residues. Findings of the study overall: Chains were not paired, since alpha and beta were sequenced in bulk. CDR3 charge plus V and J genes appeared to account for approximately 13% of CD4/CD8 variance. Negatively charged CDR3s marked CD8+ lineage; positively charged CDR3s marked CD4+ lineage.

The sample consisted of naive CD4+ and CD8+ T cells sorted from blood, pooled from several donors. The chain uses TRBV20-1 and TRBJ1-5; weak D call: TRBD1 (5 bases). This sequence was found in a pool of human donors in good health; the sample pools cells from several healthy donors. CDR3 DNA: TGCAGTGCTAGAGCCAGGGTGGCGGGGCCCCAGCATTTT. As protein: CSARARVAGPQHF.